The subject of this entry is one T cell receptor (beta chain). As yet, its antigen is unknown. Germline values: CDR1 ENHRY, CDR2 SYGVKD. This CDR3 is 12 amino acids long. V lost 11 bases to trimming and J lost 0 bases, with 10 bases between them. The data were obtained in a study of identical twins. Regarding the study as a whole: Researchers reported weaker excess twin sharing in beta out-of-frame sequences.

A template switching step contributed a universal primer site, while unique molecular identifiers were present in the cDNA. One entry per CDR3 protein results from TCRdb running MiXCR on the 5' RACE reads. This sample carries approximately 210,000 distinct CDR3 sequences, 6.5% to 8% of them seen once, and the ten largest clones take 13% to 15%. The same specimen was also included in a second study, on T cells expressing NK-cell markers. From that study: The study drew TCR beta repertoires from sorted CD3+CD56+NKG2C+, CD3+CD56+NKG2C- and CD3+CD56-NKG2C+ T cells. Seven sequenced donors out of eight were HCMV-seropositive, one seronegative.

The clonotype comes from a young woman in good health. The sequenced material came from CD8+ T cells sorted from blood. J is TRBJ1-1 and V is TRBV10-3; no firm D call. The CDR3 bases are TGTGCCGTATGGAGTTTGAACACTGAAGCTTTCTTT. Translated, it gives CAVWSLNTEAFF.